This T cell receptor beta chain was recorded in a study of post-analysis software for immune sequencing data. The germline gives CDR1 MGHRA, CDR2 YSYEKL. The V gene lost 3 bases and the J gene lost 2 bases, with 31 bases spanning the gap. The CDR3 loop spans 21 amino acids. Unique molecular identifiers were present in the TCR beta cDNA libraries. From the PCR reads, TCRdb called clonotypes with MiXCR, one entry per CDR3 protein. The sample holds 450,000 to 650,000 distinct CDR3 sequences, around 47% seen once. As concerns this clonotype: Antigen: not known.

The study, taken as a whole, reports: Roughly five TRBV segments were more frequent in patients than controls; TRBV5-6, TRBV5-1 and TRBV20-1 belonged to this group. Samples prepared in the same batch strongly co-clustered by F measure. When compared against controls, multiple sclerosis patients showed significantly lower normalized Chao1 diversity.

This receptor was identified in a girl aged 5-17 years with multiple sclerosis. The rearrangement links TRBV4-1 to TRBJ1-2; no firm D call. Source material: blood. CDR3 amino acids: CASSHTLVPTLLRVRNYGYTF. The CDR3 DNA sequence: TGCGCCAGCAGCCATACCCTTGTGCCCACCCTCCTTCGGGTCCGCAACTATGGCTACACCTTC.